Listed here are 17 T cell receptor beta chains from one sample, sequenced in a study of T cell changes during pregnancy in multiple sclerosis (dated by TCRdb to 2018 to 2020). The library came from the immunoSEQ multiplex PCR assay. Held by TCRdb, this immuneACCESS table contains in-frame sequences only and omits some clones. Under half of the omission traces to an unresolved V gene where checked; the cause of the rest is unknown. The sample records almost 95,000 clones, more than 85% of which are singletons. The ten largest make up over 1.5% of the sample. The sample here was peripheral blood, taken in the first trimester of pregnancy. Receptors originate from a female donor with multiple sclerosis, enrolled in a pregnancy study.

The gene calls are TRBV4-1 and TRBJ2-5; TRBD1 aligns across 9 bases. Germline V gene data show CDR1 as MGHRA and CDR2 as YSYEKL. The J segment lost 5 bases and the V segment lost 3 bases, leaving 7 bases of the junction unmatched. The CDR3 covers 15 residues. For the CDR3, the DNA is TGCGCCAGCAGCCAGCCCGGGACAGGGCCGGAGACCCAGTACTTC. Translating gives CASSQPGTGPETQYF.

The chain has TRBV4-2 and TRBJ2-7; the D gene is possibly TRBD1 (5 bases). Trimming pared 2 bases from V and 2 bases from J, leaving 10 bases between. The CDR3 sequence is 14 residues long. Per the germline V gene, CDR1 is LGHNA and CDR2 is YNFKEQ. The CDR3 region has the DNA TGTGCCAGCAGCCAATGGGCAGGGCCCTACGAGCAGTACTTC. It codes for CASSQWAGPYEQYF.

DNA of the CDR3: TGTGCCACCCTGGACAGAAGTAATGAAAAACTGTTTTTT. It translates to CATLDRSNEKLFF. This sequence joins TRBV28 and TRBJ1-4; D is possibly TRBD1 (6 bases). Germline V gene sequence: CDR1 MDHEN, CDR2 SYDVKM. This CDR3 spans 13 amino acids. Trimming took 10 bases from V and 4 from J, leaving 13 bases between them.

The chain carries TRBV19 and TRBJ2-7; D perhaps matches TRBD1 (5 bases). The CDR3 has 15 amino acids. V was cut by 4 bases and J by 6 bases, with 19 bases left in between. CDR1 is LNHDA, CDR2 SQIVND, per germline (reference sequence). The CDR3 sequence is CASSNQGSGLGEQYF. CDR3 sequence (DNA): TGTGCCAGTAGTAACCAGGGATCAGGGTTGGGCGAGCAGTACTTC.

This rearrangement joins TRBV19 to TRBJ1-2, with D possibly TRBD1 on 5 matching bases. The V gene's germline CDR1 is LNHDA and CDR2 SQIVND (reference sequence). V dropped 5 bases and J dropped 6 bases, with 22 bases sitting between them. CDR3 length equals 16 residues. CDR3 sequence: CASSSLSGPFADGYTF. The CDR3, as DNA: TGTGCCAGTAGTTCGCTCTCAGGGCCCTTCGCGGATGGCTACACCTTC. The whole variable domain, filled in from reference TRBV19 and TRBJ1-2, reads DGGITQSPKYLFRKEGQNVTLSCEQNLNHDAMYWYRQDPGQGLRLIYYSQIVNDFQKGDIAEGYSVSREKKESFPLTVTSAQKNPTAFYLCASSSLSGPFADGYTFGSGTRLTVV.

CDR3 sequence (DNA): TGTGCCAGCAGCCTGGGGCAGGGCCTAAGCAATGAGCAGTTCTTC. Amino acid sequence: CASSLGQGLSNEQFF. This sequence joins TRBV11-2 and TRBJ2-1; D is possibly TRBD1 (5 bases). The CDR3 spans 15 residues. V dropped 5 bases and J dropped 6 bases, with 17 bases sitting between them. Germline V gives CDR1 SGHAT, CDR2 FQNNGV.

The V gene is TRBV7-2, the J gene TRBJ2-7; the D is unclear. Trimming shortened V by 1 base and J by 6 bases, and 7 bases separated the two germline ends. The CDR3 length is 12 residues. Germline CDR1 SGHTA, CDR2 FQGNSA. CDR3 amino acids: CASSLVLREQYF. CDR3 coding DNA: TGTGCCAGCAGCTTAGTTTTGCGCGAGCAGTACTTC.

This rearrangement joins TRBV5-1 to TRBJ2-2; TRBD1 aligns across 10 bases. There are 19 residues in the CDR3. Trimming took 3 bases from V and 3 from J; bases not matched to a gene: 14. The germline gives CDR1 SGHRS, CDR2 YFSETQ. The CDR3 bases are TGCGCCAGCAGCTCCTCCCGAGACAGGGGGCGCGGGGACACCGGGGAGCTGTTTTTT. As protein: CASSSSRDRGRGDTGELFF.

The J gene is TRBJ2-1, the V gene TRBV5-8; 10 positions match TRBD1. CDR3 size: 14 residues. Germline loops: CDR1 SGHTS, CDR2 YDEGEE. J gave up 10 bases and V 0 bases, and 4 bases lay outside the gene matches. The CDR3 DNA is TGTGCCAGCAGCTTGGAGACAGGGGGCAAGGAGCAGTTCTTC. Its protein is CASSLETGGKEQFF.

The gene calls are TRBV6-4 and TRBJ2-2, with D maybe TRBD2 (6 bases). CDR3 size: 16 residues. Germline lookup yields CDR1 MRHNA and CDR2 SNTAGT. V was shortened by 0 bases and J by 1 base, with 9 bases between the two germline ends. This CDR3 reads CASSDSSGLNTGELFF. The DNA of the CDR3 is TGTGCCAGCAGTGACTCGAGCGGGTTGAACACCGGGGAGCTGTTTTTT.

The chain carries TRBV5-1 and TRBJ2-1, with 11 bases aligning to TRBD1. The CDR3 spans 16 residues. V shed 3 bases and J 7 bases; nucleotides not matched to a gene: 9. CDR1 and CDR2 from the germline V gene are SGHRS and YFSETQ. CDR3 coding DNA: TGCGCCAGCAGCTCCTCCGGGACAGGGGGTGTGAATGAGCAGTTCTTC. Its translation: CASSSSGTGGVNEQFF.

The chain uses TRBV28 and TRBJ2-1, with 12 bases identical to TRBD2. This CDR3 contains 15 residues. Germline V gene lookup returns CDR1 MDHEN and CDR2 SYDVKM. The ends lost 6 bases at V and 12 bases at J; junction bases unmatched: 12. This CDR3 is CASRPRTSGTLWQFF. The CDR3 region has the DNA TGTGCCAGCAGGCCGAGGACTAGCGGGACTCTCTGGCAGTTCTTC.

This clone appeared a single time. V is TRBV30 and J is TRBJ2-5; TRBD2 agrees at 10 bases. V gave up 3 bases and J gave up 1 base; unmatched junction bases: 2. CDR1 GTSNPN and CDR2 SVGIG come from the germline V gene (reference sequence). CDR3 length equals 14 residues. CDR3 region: CAWRGLAVQETQYF. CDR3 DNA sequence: TGTGCCTGGAGAGGACTAGCGGTCCAAGAGACCCAGTACTTC.

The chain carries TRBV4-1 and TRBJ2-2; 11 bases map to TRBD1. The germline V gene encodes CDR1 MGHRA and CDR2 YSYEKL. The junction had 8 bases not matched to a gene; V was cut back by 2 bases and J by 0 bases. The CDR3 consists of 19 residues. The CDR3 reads CASSQKGQGASANTGELFF. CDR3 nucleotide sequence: TGCGCCAGCAGCCAAAAAGGACAGGGGGCTAGCGCGAACACCGGGGAGCTGTTTTTT.

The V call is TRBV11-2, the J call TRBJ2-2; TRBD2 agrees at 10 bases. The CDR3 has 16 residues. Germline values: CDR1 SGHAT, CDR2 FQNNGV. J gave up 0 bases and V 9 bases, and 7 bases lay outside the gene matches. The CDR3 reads CASFKAGGPNTGELFF. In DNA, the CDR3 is TGTGCCAGTTTTAAAGCGGGAGGGCCGAACACCGGGGAGCTGTTTTTT.

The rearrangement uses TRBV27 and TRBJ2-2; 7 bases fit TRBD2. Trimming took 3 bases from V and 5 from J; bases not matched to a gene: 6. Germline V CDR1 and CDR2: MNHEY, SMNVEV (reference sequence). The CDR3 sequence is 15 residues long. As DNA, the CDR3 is TGTGCCAGCAGTTTGCCAGCGGGGCGTACCGGGGAGCTGTTTTTT. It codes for CASSLPAGRTGELFF.

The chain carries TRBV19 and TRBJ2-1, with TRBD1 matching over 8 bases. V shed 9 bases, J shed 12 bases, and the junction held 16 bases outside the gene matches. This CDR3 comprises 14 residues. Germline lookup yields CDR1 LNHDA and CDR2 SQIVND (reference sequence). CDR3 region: CASLDRGHDERQFF. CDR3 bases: TGTGCCAGCTTAGACAGGGGTCATGATGAACGGCAGTTCTTC. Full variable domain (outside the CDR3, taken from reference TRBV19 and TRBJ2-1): DGGITQSPKYLFRKEGQNVTLSCEQNLNHDAMYWYRQDPGQGLRLIYYSQIVNDFQKGDIAEGYSVSREKKESFPLTVTSAQKNPTAFYLCASLDRGHDERQFFGPGTRLTVL.